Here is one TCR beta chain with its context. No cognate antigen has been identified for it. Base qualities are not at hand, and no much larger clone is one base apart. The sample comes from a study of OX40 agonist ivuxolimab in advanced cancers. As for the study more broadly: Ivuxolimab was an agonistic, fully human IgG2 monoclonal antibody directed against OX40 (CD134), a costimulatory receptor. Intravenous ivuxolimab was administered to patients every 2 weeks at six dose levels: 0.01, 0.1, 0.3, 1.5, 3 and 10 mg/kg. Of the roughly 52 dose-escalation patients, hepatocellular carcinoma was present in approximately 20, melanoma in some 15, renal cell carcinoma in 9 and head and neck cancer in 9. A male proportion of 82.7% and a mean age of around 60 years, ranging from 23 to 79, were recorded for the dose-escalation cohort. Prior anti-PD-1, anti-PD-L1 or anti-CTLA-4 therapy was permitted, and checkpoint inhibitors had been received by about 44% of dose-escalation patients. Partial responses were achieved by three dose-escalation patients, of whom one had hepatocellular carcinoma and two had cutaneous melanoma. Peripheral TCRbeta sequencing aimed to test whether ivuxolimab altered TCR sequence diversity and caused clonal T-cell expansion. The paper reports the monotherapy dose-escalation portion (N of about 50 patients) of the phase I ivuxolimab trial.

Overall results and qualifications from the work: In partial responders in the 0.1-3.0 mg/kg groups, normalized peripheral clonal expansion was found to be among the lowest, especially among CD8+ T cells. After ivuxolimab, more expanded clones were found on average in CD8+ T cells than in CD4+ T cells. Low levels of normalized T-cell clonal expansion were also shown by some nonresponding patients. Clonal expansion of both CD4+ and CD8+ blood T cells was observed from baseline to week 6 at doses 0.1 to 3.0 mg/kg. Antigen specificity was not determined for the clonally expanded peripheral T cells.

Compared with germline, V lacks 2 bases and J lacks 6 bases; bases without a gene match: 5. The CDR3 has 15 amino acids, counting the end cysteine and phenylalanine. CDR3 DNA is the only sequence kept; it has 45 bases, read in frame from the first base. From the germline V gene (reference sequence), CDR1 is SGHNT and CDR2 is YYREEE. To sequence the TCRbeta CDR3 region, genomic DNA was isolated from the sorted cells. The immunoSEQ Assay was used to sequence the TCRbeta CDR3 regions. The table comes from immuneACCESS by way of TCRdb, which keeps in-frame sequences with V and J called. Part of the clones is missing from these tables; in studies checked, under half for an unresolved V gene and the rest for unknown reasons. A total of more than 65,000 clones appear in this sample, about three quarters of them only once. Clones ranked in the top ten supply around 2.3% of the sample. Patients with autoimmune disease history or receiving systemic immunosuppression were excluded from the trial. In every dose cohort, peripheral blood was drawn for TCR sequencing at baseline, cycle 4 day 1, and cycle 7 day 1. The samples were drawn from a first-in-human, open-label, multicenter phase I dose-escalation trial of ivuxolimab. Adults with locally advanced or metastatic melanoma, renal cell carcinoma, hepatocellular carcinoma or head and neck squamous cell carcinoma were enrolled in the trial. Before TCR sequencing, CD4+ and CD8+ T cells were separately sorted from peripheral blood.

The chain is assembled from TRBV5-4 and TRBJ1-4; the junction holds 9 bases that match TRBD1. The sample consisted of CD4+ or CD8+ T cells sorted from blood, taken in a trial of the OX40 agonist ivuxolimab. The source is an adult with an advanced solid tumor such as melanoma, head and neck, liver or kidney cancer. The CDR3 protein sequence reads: CASSLRTGVDEKLFF. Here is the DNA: TGTGCCAGCAGCTTACGGACAGGGGTGGATGAAAAACTGTTTTTT. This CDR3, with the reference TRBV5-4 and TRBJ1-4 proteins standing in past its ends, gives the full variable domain ETGVTQSPTHLIKTRGQQVTLRCSSQSGHNTVSWYQQALGQGPQFIFQYYREEENGRGNFPPRFSGLQFPNYSSELNVNALELDDSALYLCASSLRTGVDEKLFFGSGTQLSVL.